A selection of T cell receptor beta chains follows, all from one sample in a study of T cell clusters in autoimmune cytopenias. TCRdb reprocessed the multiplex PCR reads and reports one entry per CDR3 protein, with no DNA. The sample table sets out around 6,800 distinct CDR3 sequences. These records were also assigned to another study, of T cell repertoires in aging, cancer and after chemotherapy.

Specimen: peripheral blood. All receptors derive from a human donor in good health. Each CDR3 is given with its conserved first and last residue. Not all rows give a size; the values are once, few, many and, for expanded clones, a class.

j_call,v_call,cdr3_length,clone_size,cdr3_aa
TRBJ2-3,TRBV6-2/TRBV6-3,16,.,CASSFFVAKRSDTQYF
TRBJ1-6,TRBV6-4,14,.,CASSEGASGSPLHF
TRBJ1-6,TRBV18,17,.,CASSPLGSGAKHSPLHF
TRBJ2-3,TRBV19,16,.,CASSSVAGHGTDTQYF
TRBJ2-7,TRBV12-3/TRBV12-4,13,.,CASSFTGLGEQYF
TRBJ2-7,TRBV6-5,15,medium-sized,CASSYSTGGSYEQYF
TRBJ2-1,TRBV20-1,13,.,CSALGLGENEQFF
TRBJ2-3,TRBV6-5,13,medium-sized,CASSIAATDTQYF
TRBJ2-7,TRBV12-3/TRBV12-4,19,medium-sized,CASSLGGATAGVRRYEQYF
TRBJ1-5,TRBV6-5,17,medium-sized,CASSTGTGGVGNQPQHF
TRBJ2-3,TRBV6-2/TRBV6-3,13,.,CASSHLRTDTQYF